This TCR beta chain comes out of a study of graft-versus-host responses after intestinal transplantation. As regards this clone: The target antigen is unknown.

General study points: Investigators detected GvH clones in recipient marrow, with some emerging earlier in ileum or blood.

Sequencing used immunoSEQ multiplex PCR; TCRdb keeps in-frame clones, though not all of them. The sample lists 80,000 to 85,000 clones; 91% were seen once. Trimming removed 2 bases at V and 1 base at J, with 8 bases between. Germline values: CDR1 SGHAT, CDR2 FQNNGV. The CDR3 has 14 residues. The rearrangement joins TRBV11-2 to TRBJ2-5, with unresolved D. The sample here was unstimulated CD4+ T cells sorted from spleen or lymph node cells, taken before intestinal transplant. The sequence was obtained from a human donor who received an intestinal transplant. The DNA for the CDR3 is TGTGCCAGCAGCTTAAACACCCGCCAAGAGACCCAGTACTTC. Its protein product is CASSLNTRQETQYF.